This T cell receptor (beta chain) was recorded in a study of technical replicates of blood from a handful of donors. Produced via immunoSEQ multiplex PCR; TCRdb's table is partial and in-frame only. Here the sample spans around 92,000 clones, approximately 96% being singletons. Germline values: CDR1 SQVTM, CDR2 ANQGSEA. The CDR3 has 15 residues. V was pared by 0 bases and J by 2 bases, with 14 bases between. This clone was counted a single time. Sequenced input: T cells isolated from PBMCs. The rearrangement uses TRBV29-1 and TRBJ2-7; unclear D gene. The clonotype comes from a human donor in good health. CDR3 amino acids: CSVEDHGETTYEQYF. CDR3 sequence (DNA): TGCAGCGTTGAAGATCATGGAGAGACCACCTACGAGCAGTACTTC.